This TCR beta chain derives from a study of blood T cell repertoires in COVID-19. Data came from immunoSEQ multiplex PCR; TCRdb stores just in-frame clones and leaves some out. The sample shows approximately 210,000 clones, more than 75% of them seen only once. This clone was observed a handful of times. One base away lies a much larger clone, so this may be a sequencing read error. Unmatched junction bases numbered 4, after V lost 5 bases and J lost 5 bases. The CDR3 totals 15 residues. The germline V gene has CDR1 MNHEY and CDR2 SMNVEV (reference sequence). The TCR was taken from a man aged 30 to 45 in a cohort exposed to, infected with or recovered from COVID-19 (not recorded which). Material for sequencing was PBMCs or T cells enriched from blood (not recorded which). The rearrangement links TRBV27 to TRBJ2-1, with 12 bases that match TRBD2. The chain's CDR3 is CASSRGTSGHNEQFF. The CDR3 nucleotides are TGTGCCAGCAGTCGCGGGACTAGCGGGCACAATGAGCAGTTCTTC.